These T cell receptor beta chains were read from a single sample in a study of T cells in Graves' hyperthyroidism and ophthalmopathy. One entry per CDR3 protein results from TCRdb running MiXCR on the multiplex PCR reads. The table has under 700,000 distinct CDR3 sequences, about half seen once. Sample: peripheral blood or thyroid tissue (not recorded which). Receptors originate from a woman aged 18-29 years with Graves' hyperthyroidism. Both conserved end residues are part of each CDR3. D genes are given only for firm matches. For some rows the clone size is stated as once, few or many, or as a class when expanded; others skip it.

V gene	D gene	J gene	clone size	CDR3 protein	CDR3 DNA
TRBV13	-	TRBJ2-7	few	CASSYSRDASYEQYF	TGTGCCAGCAGTTATTCGAGGGATGCCTCCTACGAGCAGTACTTC
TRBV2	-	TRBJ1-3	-	CASRTVAGGNTIYF	TGTGCCAGCAGAACCGTGGCCGGGGGAAACACCATATATTTT
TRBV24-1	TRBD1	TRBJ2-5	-	CATPPRTGDRKTQYF	TGTGCCACCCCTCCTAGGACAGGAGATAGGAAGACCCAGTACTTC
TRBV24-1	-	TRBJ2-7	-	CATSDTPQGAGVDNEQYF	TGTGCCACCAGTGACACCCCCCAGGGGGCGGGGGTTGATAACGAGCAGTACTTC
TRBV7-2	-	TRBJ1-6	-	CASSLREGGNSPLHF	TGTGCCAGCAGCCTCCGCGAGGGGGGAAATTCACCCCTCCACTTT
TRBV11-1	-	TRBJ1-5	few	CASSLRGGEGQPQHF	TGTGCCAGCAGCTTGCGGGGGGGCGAGGGTCAGCCCCAGCATTTT
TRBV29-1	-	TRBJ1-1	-	CSVPLRNEAFF	TGCAGCGTTCCGCTAAGGAATGAAGCTTTCTTT
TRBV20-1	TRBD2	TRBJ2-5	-	CSASQLAGQETQYF	TGCAGTGCTAGTCAGCTAGCGGGACAAGAGACCCAGTACTTC
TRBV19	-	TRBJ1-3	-	CASSLGVLENTIYF	TGTGCCAGTAGTCTAGGGGTATTGGAAAACACCATATATTTT
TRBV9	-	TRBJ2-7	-	CASSAQPLNYGQYF	TGTGCCAGCAGCGCCCAGCCCCTAAACTACGGGCAGTACTTC
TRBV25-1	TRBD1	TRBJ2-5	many	CASSPPEGGRETQYF	TGTGCCAGCAGTCCCCCGGAAGGGGGCAGGGAGACCCAGTACTTC
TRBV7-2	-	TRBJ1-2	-	CASNTGWADYGYTF	TGTGCCAGCAACACCGGTTGGGCTGACTATGGCTACACCTTC
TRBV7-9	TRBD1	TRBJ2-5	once	CASSDRVDETQYF	TGTGCCAGCAGTGACAGGGTAGATGAGACCCAGTACTTC
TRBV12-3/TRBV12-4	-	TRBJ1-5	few	CASSADDRQQPQHF	TGTGCCAGCAGTGCGGACGACCGACAACAGCCCCAGCATTTT
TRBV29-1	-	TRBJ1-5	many	CSVGQGNGNQPQHF	TGCAGCGTGGGGCAGGGTAACGGCAATCAGCCCCAGCATTTT
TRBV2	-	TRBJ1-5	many	CASSEPEIGNQPQHF	TGTGCCAGCAGTGAGCCGGAGATAGGCAATCAGCCCCAGCATTTT
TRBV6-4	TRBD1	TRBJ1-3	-	CASSHSQGQGDTGNTIYF	TGTGCCAGCAGTCACTCTCAGGGACAGGGGGACACTGGAAACACCATATATTTT
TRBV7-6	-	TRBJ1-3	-	CASGPGRSGNTIYF	TGTGCCAGCGGCCCCGGGCGGTCTGGAAACACCATATATTTT
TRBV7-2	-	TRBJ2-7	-	CASSLTYGQYF	TGTGCCAGCAGCTTAACGTACGGGCAGTACTTC
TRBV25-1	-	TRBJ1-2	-	CASSSQGFYQYGYGYTF	TGTGCCAGTAGCTCACAGGGTTTTTATCAGTACGGCTATGGCTACACCTTC
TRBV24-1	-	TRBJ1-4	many	CATSDLRTEATNEKLFF	TGTGCCACCAGTGATTTGCGGACAGAGGCAACTAATGAAAAACTGTTTTTT
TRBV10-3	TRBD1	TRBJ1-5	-	CAISEGTGGGQPQHF	TGTGCCATCAGTGAGGGGACAGGGGGCGGTCAGCCCCAGCATTTT
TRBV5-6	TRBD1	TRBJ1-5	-	CASSLGPGTVPNQPQHF	TGTGCCAGCAGCTTGGGGCCGGGGACAGTTCCCAATCAGCCCCAGCATTTT
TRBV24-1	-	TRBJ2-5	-	CATSDSSGQETQYF	TGTGCCACCAGTGATTCGTCAGGGCAAGAGACCCAGTACTTC
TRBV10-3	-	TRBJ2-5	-	CAISVVGTQETQYF	TGTGCCATCAGTGTTGTAGGGACGCAGGAGACCCAGTACTTC
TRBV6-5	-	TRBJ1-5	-	CAISEVSNQPQHF	TGTGCCATCAGTGAAGTTAGCAATCAGCCCCAGCATTTT
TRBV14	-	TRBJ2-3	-	CASSQDPATDTQYF	TGTGCCAGCAGCCAAGATCCTGCCACAGATACGCAGTATTTT
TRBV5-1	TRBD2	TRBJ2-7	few	CASSHLTSGRDYEQYF	TGCGCCAGCAGCCACCTTACTAGCGGGAGGGACTACGAGCAGTACTTC
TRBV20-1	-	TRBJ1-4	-	CSARGRINEKLFF	TGCAGTGCTAGGGGACGGATCAATGAAAAACTGTTTTTT
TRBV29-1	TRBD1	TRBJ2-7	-	CSAAGTGGLGEQYF	TGCAGCGCAGCCGGGACAGGGGGCTTGGGGGAGCAGTACTTC
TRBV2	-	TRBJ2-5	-	CASRRLPQGSEETQYF	TGTGCCAGCAGGCGCCTCCCCCAGGGGAGTGAAGAGACCCAGTACTTC
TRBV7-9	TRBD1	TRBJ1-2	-	CASSSGQGIHGYTF	TGTGCCAGCAGCTCGGGACAGGGTATACATGGCTACACCTTC
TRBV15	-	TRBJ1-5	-	CATSTGRVSNQPQHF	TGTGCCACCAGCACGGGAAGGGTCAGCAATCAGCCCCAGCATTTT
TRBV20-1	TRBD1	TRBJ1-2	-	CSARGFTGRDRGDYGYTF	TGCAGTGCTAGAGGTTTTACCGGACGGGACAGGGGGGACTATGGCTACACCTTC
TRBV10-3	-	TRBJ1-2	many	CAISESKTTNNYGYTF	TGTGCCATCAGTGAGTCGAAGACAACGAATAACTATGGCTACACCTTC
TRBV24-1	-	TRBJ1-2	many	CATSDKTVYGYTF	TGTGCCACCAGTGATAAGACAGTCTATGGCTACACCTTC
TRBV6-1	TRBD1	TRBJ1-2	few	CASSPDRDFGYTF	TGTGCCAGCAGTCCAGACAGGGATTTTGGCTACACCTTC
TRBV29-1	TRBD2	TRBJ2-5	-	CSVLAGVGETQYF	TGCAGCGTGCTAGCGGGAGTCGGGGAGACCCAGTACTTC
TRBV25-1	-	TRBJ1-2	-	CASVEPLVEGYTF	TGTGCCAGCGTTGAACCGTTGGTAGAAGGCTACACCTTC
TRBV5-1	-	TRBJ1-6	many	CASSPRRTNSPLHF	TGCGCCAGCAGCCCCCGACGCACCAATTCACCCCTCCACTTT
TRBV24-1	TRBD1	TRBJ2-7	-	CATSDWTGGEQYF	TGTGCCACCAGTGATTGGACAGGGGGCGAGCAGTACTTC
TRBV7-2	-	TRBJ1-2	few	CASSSYLESTAAGYTF	TGTGCCAGCAGCTCCTACCTGGAATCGACAGCGGCCGGCTACACCTTC
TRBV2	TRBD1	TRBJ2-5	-	CASSSRDREETQYF	TGTGCCAGCAGCTCCCGGGACAGGGAAGAGACCCAGTACTTC
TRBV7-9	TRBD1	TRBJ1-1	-	CAWTRGPYGEAFF	TGTGCCTGGACCAGGGGGCCGTACGGTGAAGCTTTCTTT
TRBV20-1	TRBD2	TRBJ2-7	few	CSAGPAGGSRRYEQYF	TGCAGTGCTGGCCCAGCGGGAGGATCTCGTAGATACGAGCAGTACTTC
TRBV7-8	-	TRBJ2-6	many	CASSVGYGANDLTF	TGTGCCAGCAGCGTGGGGTACGGGGCCAACGACCTGACTTTC
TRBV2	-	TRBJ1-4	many	CASSADKPATNEKLFF	TGTGCCAGCAGTGCTGACAAGCCTGCAACTAATGAAAAACTGTTTTTT
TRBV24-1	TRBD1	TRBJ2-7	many	CATSDTGQGTYEQYF	TGTGCCACCAGTGATACCGGACAGGGCACCTACGAGCAGTACTTC
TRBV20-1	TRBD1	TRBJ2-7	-	CSARENQGATYEQHF	TGCAGTGCTAGAGAAAACCAGGGGGCGACGTACGAGCAGCACTTC
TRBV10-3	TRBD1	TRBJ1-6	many	CASSEGDRANSPLHF	TGTGCCAGCAGTGAAGGGGACAGGGCGAATTCACCCCTCCACTTT
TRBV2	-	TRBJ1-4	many	CASSTTRGREKLFF	TGTGCCAGCAGTACCACCCGGGGTCGAGAAAAACTGTTTTTT
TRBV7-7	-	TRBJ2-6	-	CASSKSWGDRANVLTF	TGTGCCAGCAGCAAGAGCTGGGGAGACAGGGCCAACGTCCTGACTTTC
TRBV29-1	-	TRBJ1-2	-	CSAGGSGYGYTF	TGCAGCGCCGGGGGGTCGGGGTATGGCTACACCTTC
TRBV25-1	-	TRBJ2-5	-	CASSPITGLQEAQYF	TGTGCCAGCAGTCCGATTACGGGTCTTCAAGAGGCCCAGTACTTC
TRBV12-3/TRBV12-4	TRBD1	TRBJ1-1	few	CASSTPGGLPEAFF	TGTGCCAGCAGTACACCAGGGGGCTTGCCTGAAGCTTTCTTT
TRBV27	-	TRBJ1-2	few	CASSPVDRSYGYTF	TGTGCCAGCAGTCCGGTCGACAGGAGCTATGGCTACACCTTC
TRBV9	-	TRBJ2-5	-	CASSPRLVQETQYF	TGTGCCAGCAGCCCGCGACTAGTTCAAGAGACCCAGTACTTC